Listed below are T cell receptor beta chains from one sample, sequenced in a study of Ad26.COV2.S vaccination and SARS-CoV-2 variants. Clones were sequenced by immunoSEQ multiplex PCR, and TCRdb holds only the in-frame ones, with some missing. The sample consists of about 94,000 clones, roughly 84% of them appearing once. Source: peripheral blood, taken after recovery from COVID-19. The receptors derive from a human donor who had recovered from COVID-19. CDR3s include the opening cysteine and the closing phenylalanine or tryptophan. The D gene is left open where the match is weak. Size is omitted from some rows. Given values are once, few, many or a class for expanded clones.

cdr3_length: 14; j_call: TRBJ1-2; d_call: .; clone_size: .; v_call: TRBV6-5; cdr3_nt: TGTGCCAGCAGCACGTGGGGCGAGACACATGGCTACACCTTC; cdr3_aa: CASSTWGETHGYTF
cdr3_length: 13; j_call: TRBJ1-3; d_call: .; clone_size: .; v_call: TRBV2; cdr3_nt: TGTGCCAGCAACCGGAACTCTGGAAACACCATATATTTT; cdr3_aa: CASNRNSGNTIYF
cdr3_length: 15; j_call: TRBJ2-3; d_call: TRBD2; clone_size: .; v_call: TRBV6-5; cdr3_nt: TGTGCCAGCAGCAGGGGACAGCTAGCGGGGGGTACGCAGTATTTT; cdr3_aa: CASSRGQLAGGTQYF
cdr3_length: 13; j_call: TRBJ1-5; d_call: .; clone_size: .; v_call: TRBV2; cdr3_nt: TGTGCCAGCTCGGCAGATAGAAATCAGCCCCAGCATTTT; cdr3_aa: CASSADRNQPQHF
cdr3_length: 12; j_call: TRBJ1-5; d_call: .; clone_size: .; v_call: TRBV18; cdr3_nt: TGTGCCAGCTCACCCCGAGGTCAGCCCCAGCATTTT; cdr3_aa: CASSPRGQPQHF
cdr3_length: 16; j_call: TRBJ2-7; d_call: TRBD2; clone_size: .; v_call: TRBV7-6; cdr3_nt: TGTGCCAGCAGCCCAGGACTAGCGGGTTTTGCCTACGAGCAGTACTTC; cdr3_aa: CASSPGLAGFAYEQYF
cdr3_length: 15; j_call: TRBJ2-7; d_call: TRBD1; clone_size: .; v_call: TRBV7-2; cdr3_nt: TGTGCCAGCAGCCTTAGACAGGGAATATCCTACGAGCAGTACTTC; cdr3_aa: CASSLRQGISYEQYF
cdr3_length: 13; j_call: TRBJ1-2; d_call: .; clone_size: many; v_call: TRBV9; cdr3_nt: TGTGCCAGCAGCGTAGCAGCTGACTATGGCTACACCTTC; cdr3_aa: CASSVAADYGYTF
cdr3_length: 15; j_call: TRBJ1-4; d_call: TRBD1; clone_size: .; v_call: TRBV2; cdr3_nt: TGTGCCAGCGATCGACAGGGAACAACTAATGAAAAACTGTTTTTT; cdr3_aa: CASDRQGTTNEKLFF
cdr3_length: 17; j_call: TRBJ2-3; d_call: TRBD2; clone_size: .; v_call: TRBV4-1; cdr3_nt: TGCGCCAGCTCGAACAGACTAGCGGGGGGGAGCACAGATACGCAGTATTTT; cdr3_aa: CASSNRLAGGSTDTQYF
cdr3_length: 13; j_call: TRBJ2-7; d_call: TRBD2; clone_size: .; v_call: TRBV6-5; cdr3_nt: TGTGCCAGCAGCCGATCCGGGAGGTCCGAGCAGTACTTC; cdr3_aa: CASSRSGRSEQYF
cdr3_length: 16; j_call: TRBJ2-2; d_call: .; clone_size: .; v_call: TRBV19; cdr3_nt: TGTGCCAGTAGTAACCCCGGGGAGCAAAACACCGGGGAGCTGTTTTTT; cdr3_aa: CASSNPGEQNTGELFF
cdr3_length: 14; j_call: TRBJ2-5; d_call: .; clone_size: .; v_call: TRBV13; cdr3_nt: TGTGCCAGCAGCTTAGGCGGGCTGGAGAAGACCCAGTACTTC; cdr3_aa: CASSLGGLEKTQYF
cdr3_length: 13; j_call: TRBJ1-6; d_call: .; clone_size: .; v_call: TRBV6-1; cdr3_nt: TGTGCCAGCAGTGACAGGGCCAGTTCACCCCTCCACTTT; cdr3_aa: CASSDRASSPLHF
cdr3_length: 14; j_call: TRBJ1-5; d_call: TRBD1; clone_size: .; v_call: TRBV2; cdr3_nt: TGTGCCAGCAGTCGACAGGGGAGCAATCAGCCCCAGCATTTT; cdr3_aa: CASSRQGSNQPQHF
cdr3_length: 18; j_call: TRBJ1-5; d_call: .; clone_size: .; v_call: TRBV10-2; cdr3_nt: TGCGCCAGCAGTGAGTCGATGGGTTTCAGGGGCCGCAATCAGCCCCAGCATTTT; cdr3_aa: CASSESMGFRGRNQPQHF
cdr3_length: 14; j_call: TRBJ1-1; d_call: TRBD1; clone_size: .; v_call: TRBV10-1; cdr3_nt: TGCGCCAGCAGTGAAGGGACAGGGGCCACTGAAGCTTTCTTT; cdr3_aa: CASSEGTGATEAFF
cdr3_length: 15; j_call: TRBJ2-1; d_call: .; clone_size: .; v_call: TRBV7-6; cdr3_nt: TGTGCCAGCAGCTTATCCGTGGGGGTGGCGAATGAGCAGTTCTTC; cdr3_aa: CASSLSVGVANEQFF
cdr3_length: 13; j_call: TRBJ2-1; d_call: TRBD2; clone_size: .; v_call: TRBV4-3; cdr3_nt: TGCGCCAGTAGCGGGAGGGCTGGTAATGAGCAGTTCTTC; cdr3_aa: CASSGRAGNEQFF
cdr3_length: 15; j_call: TRBJ2-7; d_call: .; clone_size: .; v_call: TRBV19; cdr3_nt: TGTGCCAGTAGTCCCAACCGGGAGCGGCGTCGCGAGCAGTACTTC; cdr3_aa: CASSPNRERRREQYF
cdr3_length: 14; j_call: TRBJ2-5; d_call: .; clone_size: .; v_call: TRBV28; cdr3_nt: TGTGCCATCCAAAAGTGGGCTAGGACGGAGACCCAGTACTTC; cdr3_aa: CAIQKWARTETQYF
cdr3_length: 14; j_call: TRBJ1-5; d_call: .; clone_size: once; v_call: TRBV19; cdr3_nt: TGTGCCAGTAGTATATGGGACAGCAATCAGCCCCAGCATTTT; cdr3_aa: CASSIWDSNQPQHF
cdr3_length: 16; j_call: TRBJ2-2; d_call: TRBD1; clone_size: .; v_call: TRBV10-3; cdr3_nt: TGTGCCATCAGTGAGCCAAGCCTGACAGGGCCCGGGGAGCTGTTTTTT; cdr3_aa: CAISEPSLTGPGELFF
cdr3_length: 13; j_call: TRBJ1-1; d_call: .; clone_size: .; v_call: TRBV7-9; cdr3_nt: TGTGCCAGCAGCTTAGGCGGGAAGGGGGTCGCTTTCTTT; cdr3_aa: CASSLGGKGVAFF
cdr3_length: 16; j_call: TRBJ2-7; d_call: TRBD2; clone_size: .; v_call: TRBV7-2; cdr3_nt: TGTGCCAGCAGGCCACAAGGCGGGAGGAGCTCCTACGAGCAGTACTTC; cdr3_aa: CASRPQGGRSSYEQYF
cdr3_length: 15; j_call: TRBJ1-4; d_call: .; clone_size: .; v_call: TRBV7-3; cdr3_nt: TGTGCCAGCAGCTTATTCCGAGCAACTAATGAAAAACTGTTTTTT; cdr3_aa: CASSLFRATNEKLFF
cdr3_length: 13; j_call: TRBJ2-3; d_call: TRBD1; clone_size: .; v_call: TRBV5-1; cdr3_nt: TGCGCCAGCAGCTTACAGGGGGCAGATACGCAGTATTTT; cdr3_aa: CASSLQGADTQYF
cdr3_length: 15; j_call: TRBJ2-5; d_call: .; clone_size: .; v_call: TRBV3-1/TRBV3-2; cdr3_nt: TGTGCCAGCAGCCAAGGCCAGCTCGTAAGGGAGACCCAGTACTTC; cdr3_aa: CASSQGQLVRETQYF
cdr3_length: 17; j_call: TRBJ2-3; d_call: TRBD2; clone_size: .; v_call: TRBV7-3; cdr3_nt: TGTGCCAGCAGCTTAAGGGGCTGGACTAGCGACACAGATACGCAGTATTTT; cdr3_aa: CASSLRGWTSDTDTQYF
cdr3_length: 14; j_call: TRBJ1-3; d_call: TRBD1; clone_size: .; v_call: TRBV28; cdr3_nt: TGTGCCAGCAGACCCAGGGGGTCTGGAAACACCATATATTTT; cdr3_aa: CASRPRGSGNTIYF
cdr3_length: 13; j_call: TRBJ2-7; d_call: .; clone_size: once; v_call: TRBV5-1; cdr3_nt: TGCGCCAGCCGGGACAAGAGCTCCTACGAGCAGTACTTC; cdr3_aa: CASRDKSSYEQYF
cdr3_length: 13; j_call: TRBJ2-1; d_call: .; clone_size: .; v_call: TRBV19; cdr3_nt: TGTGCCAGTAGTGGGTGGGAGCGAGATGAGCAGTTCTTC; cdr3_aa: CASSGWERDEQFF
cdr3_length: 13; j_call: TRBJ2-7; d_call: .; clone_size: .; v_call: TRBV19; cdr3_nt: TGTGCCAGTAGTATAACGATACCCTACGAGCAGTACTTC; cdr3_aa: CASSITIPYEQYF
cdr3_length: 18; j_call: TRBJ2-1; d_call: TRBD2; clone_size: .; v_call: TRBV24-1; cdr3_nt: TGTGCCACCAGTGACACGACTAGCGGGAGGGCCATTATCGGTGAGCAGTTCTTC; cdr3_aa: CATSDTTSGRAIIGEQFF
cdr3_length: 17; j_call: TRBJ2-1; d_call: TRBD2; clone_size: .; v_call: TRBV7-2; cdr3_nt: TGTGCCAGCAGCCTGGGGAGGAGCGGGAGGGCCGAGAATGAGCAGTTCTTC; cdr3_aa: CASSLGRSGRAENEQFF
cdr3_length: 13; j_call: TRBJ1-1; d_call: TRBD1; clone_size: few; v_call: TRBV12-5; cdr3_nt: TGTGCTACGCGACAGGGGACAAACACTGAAGCTTTCTTT; cdr3_aa: CATRQGTNTEAFF
cdr3_length: 11; j_call: TRBJ2-3; d_call: .; clone_size: .; v_call: TRBV28; cdr3_nt: TGTGCCAGCAGTATCGGAGATACGCAGTATTTT; cdr3_aa: CASSIGDTQYF
cdr3_length: 15; j_call: TRBJ2-7; d_call: .; clone_size: .; v_call: TRBV11-3; cdr3_nt: TGTGCCAGCAGCTTAGATGCAGGGAGTCCCTACGAGCAGTACTTC; cdr3_aa: CASSLDAGSPYEQYF
cdr3_length: 13; j_call: TRBJ1-3; d_call: TRBD1; clone_size: .; v_call: TRBV6-8; cdr3_nt: TGTGCCCGGAGGGGGCAAAATGGAAACACCATATATTTT; cdr3_aa: CARRGQNGNTIYF
cdr3_length: 13; j_call: TRBJ2-1; d_call: .; clone_size: .; v_call: TRBV12-3/TRBV12-4; cdr3_nt: TGTGCCAGCAGTTTAGATCCCCGGAGAGAGCAGTTCTTC; cdr3_aa: CASSLDPRREQFF
cdr3_length: 15; j_call: TRBJ2-7; d_call: .; clone_size: .; v_call: TRBV7-8; cdr3_nt: TGTGCCAGCAGCCCTACCCGACACCTCTCCTACGAGCAGTACTTC; cdr3_aa: CASSPTRHLSYEQYF
cdr3_length: 13; j_call: TRBJ2-3; d_call: .; clone_size: .; v_call: TRBV10-1; cdr3_nt: TGCGCCAGCGCCACTAGTCTGGGAGATACGCAGTATTTT; cdr3_aa: CASATSLGDTQYF
cdr3_length: 18; j_call: TRBJ2-4; d_call: .; clone_size: .; v_call: TRBV7-9; cdr3_nt: TGTGCCAGCAGCTTTTTCTCTGGTGGGGAAGTAGCCAAAAACATTCAGTACTTC; cdr3_aa: CASSFFSGGEVAKNIQYF
cdr3_length: 15; j_call: TRBJ2-3; d_call: TRBD1; clone_size: .; v_call: TRBV7-3; cdr3_nt: TGTGCCAGCAGCTTAGGGGACAGGGCCGAAGATACGCAGTATTTT; cdr3_aa: CASSLGDRAEDTQYF
cdr3_length: 17; j_call: TRBJ2-7; d_call: .; clone_size: .; v_call: TRBV18; cdr3_nt: TGTGCCAGCTCACCAGGGGTACTAGCCCTGGTCAGAGGCGAGCAGTACTTC; cdr3_aa: CASSPGVLALVRGEQYF
cdr3_length: 16; j_call: TRBJ2-7; d_call: .; clone_size: .; v_call: TRBV28; cdr3_nt: TGTGCCAGCAGTTCCCCCATACCCCCGGGTAAGAACGAGCAGTACTTC; cdr3_aa: CASSSPIPPGKNEQYF
cdr3_length: 13; j_call: TRBJ1-2; d_call: .; clone_size: .; v_call: TRBV9; cdr3_nt: TGTGCCAGCAGCCTACAGGGTACTGAAGGCTACACCTTC; cdr3_aa: CASSLQGTEGYTF
cdr3_length: 15; j_call: TRBJ2-2; d_call: TRBD1; clone_size: .; v_call: TRBV9; cdr3_nt: TGTGCCAGCAGCCCTCGGACAGGCTCCACCGGGGAGCTGTTTTTT; cdr3_aa: CASSPRTGSTGELFF
cdr3_length: 23; j_call: TRBJ2-1; d_call: TRBD2; clone_size: .; v_call: TRBV28; cdr3_nt: TGTGCCAGCAGTTCTCACTACCAGACTAGCCGCCAGCAGACTAGCCGGTCATGGGATGAGCAGTTCTTC; cdr3_aa: CASSSHYQTSRQQTSRSWDEQFF
cdr3_length: 14; j_call: TRBJ2-5; d_call: .; clone_size: many; v_call: TRBV29-1; cdr3_nt: TGCAGCGTTGCCCTTGCGGTTCGAGGGGAGACCCAGTACTTC; cdr3_aa: CSVALAVRGETQYF
cdr3_length: 11; j_call: TRBJ1-2; d_call: .; clone_size: .; v_call: TRBV20-1; cdr3_nt: TGCAGTGCCGGACAGAGCTATGGCTACACCTTC; cdr3_aa: CSAGQSYGYTF
cdr3_length: 14; j_call: TRBJ1-1; d_call: .; clone_size: .; v_call: TRBV3-1/TRBV3-2; cdr3_nt: TGTGCCAGCAGCCAAGTGAGCGGGGCGGGTGAAGCTTTCTTT; cdr3_aa: CASSQVSGAGEAFF
cdr3_length: 15; j_call: TRBJ2-2; d_call: .; clone_size: .; v_call: TRBV5-5; cdr3_nt: TGTGCCAGCAGCTTCGGTGGGGGGAACACCGGGGAGCTGTTTTTT; cdr3_aa: CASSFGGGNTGELFF
cdr3_length: 11; j_call: TRBJ2-1; d_call: .; clone_size: .; v_call: TRBV24-1; cdr3_nt: TGTGCCACCGGGTTATACAATGAGCAGTTCTTC; cdr3_aa: CATGLYNEQFF
cdr3_length: 18; j_call: TRBJ2-7; d_call: TRBD2; clone_size: .; v_call: TRBV5-1; cdr3_nt: TGCGCCAGCAGCATAGGGACTAGCGGGAGCTTGGATTCGTACGAGCAGTACTTC; cdr3_aa: CASSIGTSGSLDSYEQYF